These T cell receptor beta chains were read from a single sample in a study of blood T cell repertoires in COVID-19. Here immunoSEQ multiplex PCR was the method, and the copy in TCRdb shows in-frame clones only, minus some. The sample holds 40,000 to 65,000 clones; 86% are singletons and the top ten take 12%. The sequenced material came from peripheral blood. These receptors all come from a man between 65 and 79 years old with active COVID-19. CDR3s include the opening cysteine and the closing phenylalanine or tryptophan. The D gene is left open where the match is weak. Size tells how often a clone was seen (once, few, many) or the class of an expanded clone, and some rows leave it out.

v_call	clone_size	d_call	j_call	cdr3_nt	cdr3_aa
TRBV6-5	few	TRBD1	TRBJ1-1	TGTGCCAGCAGCCAAGACAGGGGGCCTGAAGCTTTCTTT	CASSQDRGPEAFF
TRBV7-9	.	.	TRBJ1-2	TGTGCCCAAGGGGACACTAACTATGGCTACACCTTC	CAQGDTNYGYTF
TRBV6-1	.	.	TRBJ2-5	TGTGCCAGCAGTGAAGAACGGGTCATGAGGGAGACCCAGTACTTC	CASSEERVMRETQYF
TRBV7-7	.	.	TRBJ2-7	TGTGCCAGCAGCTTAGCGGCAGGGACCTACGAGCAGTACTTC	CASSLAAGTYEQYF
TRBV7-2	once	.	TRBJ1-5	TGTGCCAGCACCCAGCTGGGGCAGCTGGCAGGGCCCCAGCATTTT	CASTQLGQLAGPQHF
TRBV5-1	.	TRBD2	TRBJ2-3	TGCGCCAGCAGCCCGGGCGGGGGGTCAGATACGCAGTATTTT	CASSPGGGSDTQYF
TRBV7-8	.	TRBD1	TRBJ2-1	TGTGCCAGCAGCCCACTAGTTCCGGGACAGGGGAGAAATGAGCAGTTCTTC	CASSPLVPGQGRNEQFF
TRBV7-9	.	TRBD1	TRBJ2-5	TGTGCCAGCAGCGACGGGACAGGCGGAGAGACCCAGTACTTC	CASSDGTGGETQYF
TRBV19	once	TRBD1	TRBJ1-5	TGTGCCAGTAGCATTAACAGGGGCCGGGTTAGCAATCAGCCCCAGCATTTT	CASSINRGRVSNQPQHF
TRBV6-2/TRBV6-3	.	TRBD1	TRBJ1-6	TGTGCCAGCAGTTACTCCTGGGACAGGGGATCACCCCTCCACTTT	CASSYSWDRGSPLHF
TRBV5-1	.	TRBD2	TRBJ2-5	TGCGCCAGCAGCCAGGGACTAGCGGGAACCCAAGAAACCCAGTACTTC	CASSQGLAGTQETQYF
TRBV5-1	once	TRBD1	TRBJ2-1	TGCGCCAGCAGCTTGGGACAGGGTGAGCAGTTCTTC	CASSLGQGEQFF
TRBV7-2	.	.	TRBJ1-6	TGTGCCAGCAGCGCCTCCGGGAGCGGTAATTCACCCCTCCACTTT	CASSASGSGNSPLHF
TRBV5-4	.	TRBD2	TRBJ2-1	TGTGCCAGCAGCTTGGCGACTAGCGGGGGTTACAATGAGCAGTTCTTC	CASSLATSGGYNEQFF
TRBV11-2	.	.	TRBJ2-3	TGTGCCAGCAGCCACCGAGGGGGGGCGGGAGATACGCAGTATTTT	CASSHRGGAGDTQYF
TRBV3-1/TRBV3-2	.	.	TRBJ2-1	TGTGCCAGCAGCCAAGTAAGAGGATACAATGAGCAGTTCTTC	CASSQVRGYNEQFF
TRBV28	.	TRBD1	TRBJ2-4	TGTGCCAGTGGACAGGGTATCAAAAACATTCAGTACTTC	CASGQGIKNIQYF
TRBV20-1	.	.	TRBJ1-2	TGCAGTGCTAGTATAGGGGGGGCGTTTGACTATGGCTACACCTTC	CSASIGGAFDYGYTF
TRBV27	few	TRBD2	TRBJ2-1	TGTGCCAGCAGTCCCGCTAGCGGGGACTACAATGAGCAGTTCTTC	CASSPASGDYNEQFF
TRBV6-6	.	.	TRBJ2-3	TGTGCCAGCACCACAGGGAGCACAGATACGCAGTATTTT	CASTTGSTDTQYF
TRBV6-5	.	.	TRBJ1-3	TGTGCCAGCAGTTACGGGAGCGGTGCTGGAAACACCATATATTTT	CASSYGSGAGNTIYF
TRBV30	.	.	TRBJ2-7	TGTGCCTGGAGTGTAGCGCGCGAGCAGTACTTC	CAWSVAREQYF
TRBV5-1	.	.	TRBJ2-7	TGCGCCAGCAGTTTGGAGTTGGGCCTGGGCGAGCAGTACTTC	CASSLELGLGEQYF
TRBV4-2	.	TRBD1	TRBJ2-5	TGTGCCAGCAGCCAAGGGACAGGTGAAGAGACCCAGTACTTC	CASSQGTGEETQYF
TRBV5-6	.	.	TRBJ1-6	TGTGCCAGCAGCTTGGGTCCAGGGCCGAATTCACCCCTCCACTTT	CASSLGPGPNSPLHF
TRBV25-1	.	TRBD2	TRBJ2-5	TGTGCCAGCAGTGAGGGCGGGGGGCGTGAGGCGGAGACCCAGTACTTC	CASSEGGGREAETQYF
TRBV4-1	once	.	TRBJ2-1	TGCGCCAGCAGCCAAGATCGGTGGGGGGGCCTCAATGAGCAGTTCTTC	CASSQDRWGGLNEQFF
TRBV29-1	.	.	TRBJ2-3	TGCAGCGTTCAGGGCACCCGCACAGATACGCAGTATTTT	CSVQGTRTDTQYF
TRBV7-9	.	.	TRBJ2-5	TGTGCCAGCAGCCATGAGGGAGGGGGTGAGACCCAGTACTTC	CASSHEGGGETQYF
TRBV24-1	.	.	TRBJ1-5	TGTGCCACCAGTGATTCGCGGGGTTTGGATCAGCCCCAGCATTTT	CATSDSRGLDQPQHF
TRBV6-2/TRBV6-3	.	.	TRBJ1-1	TGTGCCAGCAGTTACGGGGGGGGAGTGAACACTGAAGCTTTCTTT	CASSYGGGVNTEAFF
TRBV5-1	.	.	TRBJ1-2	TGCGCCAGCAGCTTGGGGGTTGGGGGGGCCATGTCCTATGGCTACACCTTC	CASSLGVGGAMSYGYTF
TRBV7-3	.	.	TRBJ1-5	TGTGCCAGCAGCTTAGAGGGAGGGCAGCCCCAGCATTTT	CASSLEGGQPQHF
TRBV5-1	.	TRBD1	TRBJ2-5	TGCGCCAGCAGCTTACTTACAGGGGGTGGCGAGACCCAGTACTTC	CASSLLTGGGETQYF
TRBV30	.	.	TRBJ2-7	TGTGCCTGGAAACAGGGTAGGAGCTCCTACGAGCAGTACTTC	CAWKQGRSSYEQYF
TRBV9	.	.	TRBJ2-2	TGTGCCAGCAGCGTACGTTCAGGGTGGAAGGAAACCGGGGAGCTGTTTTTT	CASSVRSGWKETGELFF
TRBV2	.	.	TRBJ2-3	TGTGCCGACAAGGAGGGGTGGGGAGATACGCAGTATTTT	CADKEGWGDTQYF
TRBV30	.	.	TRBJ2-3	TGTGCCTGGAGCATTGGGGGGACTAGCACAGATACGCAGTATTTT	CAWSIGGTSTDTQYF
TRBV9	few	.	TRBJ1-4	TGTGCCAGCAGCGTCGGGACACCGAATGAAAAACTGTTTTTT	CASSVGTPNEKLFF
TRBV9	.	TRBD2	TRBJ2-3	TGTGCCAGCAACTTGCCTAGCGGGGGGACGGCAGATACGCAGTATTTT	CASNLPSGGTADTQYF
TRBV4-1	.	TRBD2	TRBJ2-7	TGCGCCAGCAGCCTCTTCGGGGGGGCCTCCTACGAGCAGTACTTC	CASSLFGGASYEQYF
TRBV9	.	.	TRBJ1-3	TGTGCCAGCAGCGTCCTGGGGACACAGGGAAACACCATATATTTT	CASSVLGTQGNTIYF
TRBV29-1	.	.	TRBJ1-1	TGCAGCGTTGAAGATGGTGGACGGGGGGACACTGAAGCTTTCTTT	CSVEDGGRGDTEAFF
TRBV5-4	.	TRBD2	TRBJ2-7	TGTGCCAGCAGCGGGGGACTAGCGGGGGCCGAGCAGTACTTC	CASSGGLAGAEQYF
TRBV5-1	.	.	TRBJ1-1	TGCGCCAGCAGCTTGGGCAGGGTATGGAACACTGAAGCTTTCTTT	CASSLGRVWNTEAFF